Below, 22 T cell receptor beta chains from the same sample are listed, as sequenced in a study of spatial heterogeneity in lung cancer (dated by TCRdb to the late 2010s). Preparation of the library involved 5' RACE. Sequencer: NextSeq 500. Using fastp trimming at Q25 and MiXCR clonotype assembly, TCRdb reanalyzed the public sequencing data and kept in-frame beta chains. Rows are unified per CDR3 protein, each entry keeping the most common DNA and genes. This sample lists roughly 32,000 distinct CDR3 sequences; over 9.5% were detected once. Roughly 30% of the sample comes from the top ten. The label giving this sample's time point can be read as: blood at routine non-recurrence follow-up after resection. This specimen consisted of PBMCs, obtained at follow-up. The receptors were gathered from a female donor with early-stage non-small cell lung cancer.

This clonotype has more than one count but fewer than ten. The V and J genes are TRBV5-1 and TRBJ1-1; the D gene is possibly TRBD1 (6 bases). This CDR3 has 15 amino acids. The germline V and J ends were trimmed by 7 bases and 7 bases, with 23 bases remaining between them. Germline loops: CDR1 SGHRS, CDR2 YFSETQ. In DNA form, the CDR3 reads TGCGCCAGCCATGGGGGGAAGACGACAGGAGGTGAAGCTTTCTTT. It specifies CASHGGKTTGGEAFF.

About this clonotype: An end of the junction differs from the germline gene, which may be a read error. The chain recombines TRBV6-5 with TRBJ1-1, with unresolved D. The CDR3 is made up of 13 amino acids. Germline CDR1 reads MNHEY; CDR2 reads SVGAGI. DNA for the CDR3: TGTGCCAGCAGTTGGCCCCCGGACCGCCGCTTGGTTTTT. It specifies CASSWPPDRRLVF.

The chain carries TRBV29-1 and TRBJ2-7; 7 bases match TRBD1. The CDR3 length is 12 residues. Germline values: CDR1 SQVTM, CDR2 ANQGSEA. The junction had 7 bases not matched to a gene; V was cut back by 5 bases and J by 6 bases. CDR3 protein: CSVRDSGIEQYF. The CDR3, as DNA: TGCAGCGTTAGGGACAGCGGTATCGAGCAGTACTTC.

There are a few counts of this clonotype. This chain joins TRBV28 and TRBJ2-2, with a tentative D call TRBD2 (6 bases). CDR3 length: 18 residues. V lost 6 bases and J lost 7, with 27 bases in between. Per germline, CDR1 MDHEN and CDR2 SYDVKM. Written as DNA, the CDR3 is TGTGCCAGCAGCCCCCTTACACGGGGGTACCCTTCTGGCGGGGAGCTGTTTTTT. Translated: CASSPLTRGYPSGGELFF.

This clonotype has just a few counts. The chain uses TRBV4-3 and TRBJ1-1; D remains ambiguous. The ends were cut back, 4 bases at V and 6 bases at J, with 24 bases in the middle. Germline V CDR1 and CDR2: LGHNA, YSLEER. CDR3 length equals 17 residues. CDR3 amino acids: CASSPSDEHVMGSEAFF. The CDR3 DNA reads as TGCGCCAGCAGCCCCTCGGACGAGCATGTTATGGGGTCTGAAGCTTTCTTT.

This clonotype was seen at least ten times. V is TRBV7-9 and J is TRBJ1-5; D is ambiguous. Germline V gene lookup returns CDR1 SEHNR and CDR2 FQNEAQ (reference sequence). The CDR3 loop spans 13 amino acids. V was cut by 5 bases and J by 5 bases, with 10 bases left in between. The CDR3 sequence is CASSGIGDQPQHF. For the CDR3, the DNA is TGTGCCAGCAGCGGAATCGGGGATCAGCCCCAGCATTTT.

This clonotype came up many times. In DNA form, the CDR3 reads TGTGCCAGCAGTTCCAGGGGGCGGACTGAAAAACTGTTTTTT. Translating it yields CASSSRGRTEKLFF. The V gene is TRBV12-3 or TRBV12-4, the J gene TRBJ1-4; 8 nucleotides align to TRBD1. Trimming removed 4 bases from V and 7 bases from J; junction bases left unmatched: 5. This CDR3 has 14 amino acids.

This clonotype was counted at least ten times. V usage is TRBV4-3 and J usage is TRBJ2-2; the D call may be TRBD1 or TRBD2 (6 bases each). The CDR3 spans 16 residues. Germline V gene data show CDR1 as LGHNA and CDR2 as YSLEER. Trimming stripped 1 base from V and 7 bases from J, with 16 bases between. CDR3 loop: CASSQAGSGAGGELFF. In DNA, the CDR3 is TGCGCCAGCAGCCAAGCTGGTTCGGGGGCAGGCGGGGAGCTGTTTTTT.

V gene TRBV7-2 combines with J gene TRBJ2-2; D unclear. Germline-derived CDR1 and CDR2 are SGHTA and FQGNSA. The V and J ends lost 4 bases and 2 bases respectively, with 5 bases between them. This CDR3 is 13 amino acids long. The CDR3 loop is CASSSANTGELFF. Here the CDR3 DNA reads TGTGCCAGCAGCTCAGCTAACACCGGGGAGCTGTTTTTT.

This clonotype was recorded many times. The V gene is TRBV11-1, the J gene TRBJ2-3; D could derive from TRBD1 or TRBD2 (5 bases each). CDR1 and CDR2 from the germline V gene are SGHAT and FQDESV (reference sequence). V lost 3 bases, J lost 3 bases, and 10 bases lay in between. This CDR3 has 14 amino acids. DNA for the CDR3: TGTGCCAGCAGCTTGGGCAGGGAGACAGATACGCAGTATTTT. This translates into CASSLGRETDTQYF.

This clonotype was counted many times. The chain has TRBV2 and TRBJ2-7; 8 bases map to TRBD2. The CDR3 has 15 amino acids. Germline CDR1 reads SNHLY; CDR2 reads FYNNEI. The junction had 9 bases not matched to a gene; V was cut back by 8 bases and J by 0 bases. CDR3 bases: TGTGCCAGCGGACCAGCGGGGGCCCTCTCCTACGAGCAGTACTTC. As protein: CASGPAGALSYEQYF. The full variable domain, with the rest looked up from reference TRBV2 and TRBJ2-7, is EPEVTQTPSHQVTQMGQEVILRCVPISNHLYFYWYRQILGQKVEFLVSFYNNEISEKSEIFDDQFSVERPDGSNFTLKIRSTKLEDSAMYFCASGPAGALSYEQYFGPGTRLTVT.

In its sample, this clonotype was seen a few times. The chain employs TRBV6-2 or TRBV6-3 and TRBJ2-3; 7 bases are a match to TRBD1. Germline V gene data show CDR1 as MNHEY and CDR2 as SVGEGT. The V segment lost 5 bases and the J segment 4 bases; nucleotides outside the gene matches: 3. The CDR3 has 13 amino acids. CDR3 coding DNA: TGTGCCAGCAGTGAAGGGGGCGCAGATACGCAGTATTTT. Translated: CASSEGGADTQYF.

The table lists this clonotype with many counts. The rearrangement joins TRBV28 to TRBJ2-5, with no clear D. The germline CDR1 and CDR2 sequences are MDHEN and SYDVKM. Trimming stripped 8 bases from V and 4 bases from J, with 11 bases between. The length of the CDR3 is 12 residues. The CDR3 sequence is CASSLLRETQYF. The CDR3 region has the DNA TGTGCCAGCTCCCTCTTGAGAGAGACCCAGTACTTC. Supplemented by reference TRBV28 and TRBJ2-5, the full variable domain reads DVKVTQSSRYLVKRTGEKVFLECVQDMDHENMFWYRQDPGLGLRLIYFSYDVKMKEKGDIPEGYSVSREKKERFSLILESASTNQTSMYLCASSLLRETQYFGPGTRLLVL.

The chain has TRBV7-2 and TRBJ2-7; 7 bases are shared with TRBD1. J was trimmed by 2 bases and V by 5 bases; bases with no gene match: 6. The V gene's germline CDR1 is SGHTA and CDR2 FQGNSA. CDR3 size: 14 residues. The CDR3 here is CASSKQGSTYEQYF. The CDR3 DNA is TGTGCCAGCAGCAAACAGGGGAGCACCTACGAGCAGTACTTC. The variable domain in full, with the rest retrieved from reference TRBV7-2 and TRBJ2-7, is GAGVSQSPSNKVTEKGKDVELRCDPISGHTALYWYRQSLGQGLEFLIYFQGNSAPDKSGLPSDRFSAERTGGSVSTLTIQRTQQEDSAVYLCASSKQGSTYEQYFGPGTRLTVT.

The chain combines TRBV19 with TRBJ1-1, with D unclear. Germline CDR1 LNHDA, CDR2 SQIVND (reference sequence). With 3 bases removed from V and 1 base from J, the gap between germline ends came to 6 bases. The CDR3 spans 13 residues. The CDR3 is CASSIRGNTEAFF. The DNA for the CDR3 is TGTGCCAGTAGTATTCGGGGGAACACTGAAGCTTTCTTT.

This clonotype showed up many times. The rearrangement links TRBV5-5 to TRBJ2-2, with 8 positions matching TRBD1. Germline CDR1 is SGHKS and CDR2 is YYEKEE (reference sequence). V shed 4 bases, J shed 7 bases, and the junction held 9 bases outside the gene matches. This CDR3 comprises 15 residues. CDR3 DNA: TGTGCCAGCAGCGGATTGACAGGGGACGGCGGGGAGCTGTTTTTT. Its protein is CASSGLTGDGGELFF.

Only a few counts were recorded for this clonotype. The rearrangement links TRBV11-2 to TRBJ1-4, with D possibly TRBD1 on 6 matching bases. Germline lookup yields CDR1 SGHAT and CDR2 FQNNGV. CDR3 length equals 15 residues. V lost 3 bases and J 5 bases, leaving 13 bases between the germline ends. DNA of the CDR3: TGTGCCAGCAGCTTCGGACAGTACCCGAATGAAAAACTGTTTTTT. Its protein is CASSFGQYPNEKLFF.

The table lists this clonotype with many counts. V and J are TRBV7-2 and TRBJ2-1; D gene ambiguous. Germline V gene data show CDR1 as SGHTA and CDR2 as FQGNSA. The CDR3 consists of 11 residues. Trimming shortened V by 0 bases and J by 12 bases, and 6 bases separated the two germline ends. For the CDR3, the DNA is TGTGCCAGCAGCTTAGCAGAAAGGCAGTTCTTC. It specifies CASSLAERQFF.

There are many counts of this clonotype. The rearrangement joins TRBV24-1 to TRBJ2-1; D is unresolved. Germline V gene lookup returns CDR1 KGHDR and CDR2 SFDVKD. Trimming stripped 3 bases from V and 4 bases from J, with 12 bases between. The CDR3 is made up of 15 amino acids. The CDR3 DNA is TGTGCCACCAGTGATCCCAGTGTGGAATACAATGAGCAGTTCTTC. Amino acid sequence: CATSDPSVEYNEQFF.

The chain carries TRBV6-5 and TRBJ2-7; perhaps TRBD1 as D (5 bases). This CDR3 comprises 15 residues. The V and J ends lost 0 bases and 2 bases respectively, with 11 bases between them. CDR1 is MNHEY and CDR2 is SVGAGI in the germline V gene. The CDR3 DNA follows: TGTGCCAGCAGTTACTCACCGGACACTCCCTACGAGCAGTACTTC. Translated: CASSYSPDTPYEQYF.

The chain joins TRBV28 to TRBJ2-1; no reliable D call. V was trimmed by 7 bases and J by 4 bases, leaving 20 bases between them. The CDR3 contains 16 residues. Germline CDR1 reads MDHEN; CDR2 reads SYDVKM. The CDR3 sequence is CASTPREVRRYNEQFF. The CDR3 DNA is TGTGCCAGCACCCCCCGAGAGGTCCGACGTTACAATGAGCAGTTCTTC.

This clonotype was detected ten times or more. This sequence joins TRBV20-1 and TRBJ2-1; 13 positions match TRBD2. With 3 bases clipped from V and 4 bases from J, the junction kept 3 bases outside the gene matches. This CDR3 has 15 amino acids. The V gene's germline CDR1 is DFQATT and CDR2 SNEGSKA (reference sequence). The CDR3 loop is CSASGTSGEYNEQFF. In nucleotides, the CDR3 is TGCAGTGCTAGTGGGACTAGCGGGGAATACAATGAGCAGTTCTTC.